The 26 T cell receptor beta chains in this list originate from one sample, sequenced in a study of T cells in Graves' hyperthyroidism and ophthalmopathy. Amplification of TCR beta CDR3 regions was performed using RNA transcripts as template. A set of HTBI primers served as the primers for a first-round RT-PCR of the TCR CDR3. TCRdb passed the multiplex PCR reads through MiXCR, listing each CDR3 protein once. Here the sample spans about 330,000 distinct CDR3 sequences, around 13% being singletons. Sequencing was done on a sample of blood. The receptor set was obtained from a woman aged 40 to 50 with Graves' ophthalmopathy.

The J gene is TRBJ1-6, the V gene TRBV19; possible D gene TRBD1, 5 bases. The CDR3 spans 15 residues. Trimming took 5 bases from V and 5 from J, leaving 13 bases between them. The germline gives CDR1 LNHDA, CDR2 SQIVND (reference sequence). CDR3 region: CASSGRGVDNSPLHF. The CDR3 region has the DNA TGTGCCAGTAGTGGGAGGGGAGTGGATAATTCACCCCTCCACTTT.

This clonotype was recorded a few times. V and J are TRBV9 and TRBJ2-7; D ambiguous. Germline V gives CDR1 SGDLS, CDR2 YYNGEE. This CDR3 contains 16 residues. Between the trimmed V and J ends, which lost 0 bases and 0 bases, there was a span of 13 bases. This CDR3 is CASSVEEDVFSYEQYF. The CDR3 DNA reads as TGTGCCAGCAGCGTAGAAGAGGACGTGTTCTCCTACGAGCAGTACTTC.

As regards this clonotype: Given a much more abundant clone one base away, this may be a read error. The chain recombines TRBV11-2 with TRBJ2-1, with D hard to call. Trimming removed 5 bases from V and 2 bases from J, with 16 bases in between. Per the germline V gene, CDR1 is SGHAT and CDR2 is FQNNGV. CDR3 size: 16 residues. CDR3 sequence (DNA): TGTGCCAGCAGCCTGCGTCTAGAGAGCCCCTACAATGAGCAGTTCTTC. This gives the protein CASSLRLESPYNEQFF.

This clonotype was counted ten times or more. The genes are TRBV2 and TRBJ2-1, with TRBD2 matching over 8 bases. There are 15 residues in the CDR3. The germline CDR1 and CDR2 sequences are SNHLY and FYNNEI. V lost 7 bases and J lost 4; bases outside the gene matches: 9. CDR3 DNA: TGTGCCAGCATCACAGCGGGAGTAAGTTACAATGAGCAGTTCTTC. Translated, it gives CASITAGVSYNEQFF.

This clonotype has a handful of counts. The V and J genes are TRBV28 and TRBJ2-2; no clear D gene. Germline values: CDR1 MDHEN, CDR2 SYDVKM. The CDR3 loop spans 14 amino acids. V lost 1 base, J lost 3 bases, and 6 bases lay in between. Written as DNA, the CDR3 is TGTGCCAGCAGTTTATCTGTGCACACCGGGGAGCTGTTTTTT. Translation: CASSLSVHTGELFF.

As for this clonotype: Mismatch with germline at one junction end may stem from a read error. This chain links TRBV6-2 or TRBV6-3 with TRBJ1-2; D gene unclear. The CDR3 is 16 residues long. CDR1 is MNHEY, CDR2 SVGEGT, per germline. CDR3 region: CTSSSLMIGLDYGYTF. The CDR3 DNA is TGTACCAGCAGTTCCCTAATGATAGGACTTGATTATGGCTACACCTTC.

This clonotype was seen more than once but under ten times. The CDR3 protein is CASSTGGQEGGNTIYF. The CDR3 bases are TGTGCCAGCAGTACAGGAGGACAGGAAGGGGGAAACACCATATATTTT. The chain couples TRBV6-1 to TRBJ1-3, with 7 nucleotides matching TRBD1. This CDR3 is built from 16 residues. Germline loops: CDR1 MNHNS, CDR2 SASEGT. V lost 5 bases, J lost 4 bases, and 11 bases stayed unmatched.

Many counts were recorded for this clonotype. The CDR3 nucleotides read TGTGCCATCTACCCCCAGGACAGGGGGAACTCTGGGGCCAACGTCCTGACTTTC. It yields the protein CAIYPQDRGNSGANVLTF. This chain connects TRBV28 to TRBJ2-6, with 10 bases fitting TRBD1. The J segment lost 0 bases and the V segment lost 10 bases, leaving 12 bases of the junction unmatched. This CDR3 contains 18 residues. Germline V gives CDR1 MDHEN, CDR2 SYDVKM.

On this clonotype itself: Possible read error: a much larger clone is one base away. The chain links TRBV27 to TRBJ1-1, with D maybe TRBD1 (6 bases). V dropped 1 base and J dropped 8 bases, with 14 bases sitting between them. The CDR3 has 14 residues. Germline values: CDR1 MNHEY, CDR2 SMNVEV (reference sequence). This CDR3 is CASSLYGGGDEAFF. The CDR3 DNA sequence: TGTGCCAGCAGTTTATATGGCGGGGGCGACGAAGCTTTCTTT.

This chain uses TRBV2 with TRBJ2-3; 12 bases line up with TRBD1. The germline gives CDR1 SNHLY, CDR2 FYNNEI. The V gene end was trimmed by 6 bases and the J gene end by 2 bases; junction bases not matched to a gene: 6. The CDR3 runs 16 residues. The CDR3: CASRGQGAHFTDTQYF. Here the CDR3 DNA reads TGTGCCAGCAGGGGACAGGGGGCCCATTTCACAGATACGCAGTATTTT.

V and J are TRBV2 and TRBJ1-1; D is uncertain. V lost 8 bases, J lost 0 bases, and 10 bases lay in between. In germline, CDR1 is SNHLY, CDR2 FYNNEI. The CDR3 contains 13 residues. The CDR3 sequence is CASESGMNTEAFF. CDR3 coding DNA: TGTGCCAGCGAGTCAGGCATGAACACTGAAGCTTTCTTT.

This clonotype has at least ten counts. The chain combines TRBV12-3 or TRBV12-4 with TRBJ2-7; D unclear. V was clipped by 2 bases and J by 3 bases, with 11 bases between them. This CDR3 spans 14 amino acids. The CDR3 region has the DNA TGTGCCAGCAGTTTATCTCTGGGGATCTACGAGCAGTACTTC. Translation: CASSLSLGIYEQYF.

The table lists this clonotype with many counts. V gene TRBV5-4 combines with J gene TRBJ2-7; TRBD1 agrees at 10 bases. After removal of 4 bases from V and 4 bases from J, the junction contained 5 bases not matched to a gene. There are 14 residues in the CDR3. Germline V CDR1 and CDR2: SGHNT, YYREEE (reference sequence). The CDR3 is CASSAGTGVYEQYF. For the CDR3, the DNA is TGTGCCAGCAGCGCCGGGACAGGGGTTTACGAGCAGTACTTC. The whole variable domain, filled in from reference TRBV5-4 and TRBJ2-7, reads ETGVTQSPTHLIKTRGQQVTLRCSSQSGHNTVSWYQQALGQGPQFIFQYYREEENGRGNFPPRFSGLQFPNYSSELNVNALELDDSALYLCASSAGTGVYEQYFGPGTRLTVT.

The chain carries TRBV20-1 and TRBJ1-3, with D uncertain. Looked up from germline, CDR1 is DFQATT and CDR2 is SNEGSKA (reference sequence). This CDR3 comprises 14 residues. Trimming pared 3 bases from V and 0 bases from J, leaving 9 bases between. This CDR3 is CSASETRSGNTIYF. In DNA, the CDR3 is TGCAGTGCTAGTGAAACTCGCTCTGGAAACACCATATATTTT.

This clonotype was counted ten times or more. V usage is TRBV20-1 and J usage is TRBJ2-7; 7 nucleotides align to TRBD1. Germline CDR1 and CDR2: DFQATT and SNEGSKA (reference sequence). The CDR3 covers 14 residues. The junction had 7 bases not matched to a gene; V was cut back by 3 bases and J by 2 bases. The CDR3, as DNA: TGCAGTGCTAGCTCGGACAGGAATACCTACGAGCAGTACTTC. Translating gives CSASSDRNTYEQYF.

This clonotype was recorded at least ten times. CDR3: CASSFSASSHEQFF. The DNA for the CDR3 is TGTGCCAGCAGTTTTAGCGCCTCATCCCATGAGCAGTTCTTC. The gene calls are TRBV12-3 or TRBV12-4 and TRBJ2-1; TRBD2 might be the D (5 bases). Between the trimmed V and J ends, which lost 3 bases and 8 bases, there was a span of 14 bases. This CDR3 region has 14 residues.

This clonotype was counted a few times. The rearrangement joins TRBV5-6 to TRBJ1-5, with D possibly TRBD1 on 5 matching bases. The CDR3 covers 15 residues. Per the germline V gene, CDR1 is SGHDT and CDR2 is YYEEEE. The V end lost 3 bases, the J end lost 0 bases, and 10 bases lay between the germline ends. This CDR3 is CASSWGRYSNQPQHF. The CDR3 DNA is TGTGCCAGCAGCTGGGGACGGTATAGCAATCAGCCCCAGCATTTT.

Concerning this clonotype: At one end the junction does not follow the germline gene, possibly because of a read error. V is TRBV15 and J is TRBJ2-3; D not resolved. Germline assignment: CDR1 LNHNV and CDR2 YYDKDF (reference sequence). This CDR3 comprises 16 residues. CDR3 region: CAASRDKLLIRDTQYF. CDR3 nucleotides: TGTGCCGCCAGCAGAGATAAACTCCTGATAAGGGATACGCAGTATTTT. Filled out from reference TRBV15 and TRBJ2-3, the complete variable domain reads DAMVIQNPRYQVTQFGKPVTLSCSQTLNHNVMYWYQQKSSQAPKLLFHYYDKDFNNEADTPDNFQSRRPNTSFCFLDIRSPGLGDTAMYLCAASRDKLLIRDTQYFGPGTRLTVL.

This clonotype has only a few counts. A single base separates this from a much larger clone, so it may be a read error. The chain has TRBV28 and TRBJ2-2, with 11 bases identical to TRBD2. The germline V gene encodes CDR1 MDHEN and CDR2 SYDVKM. V shed 4 bases, J shed 3 bases, and the junction held 7 bases outside the gene matches. This CDR3 is 17 amino acids long. The CDR3 loop reads CASSSISSGGYTGELFF. In DNA form, the CDR3 reads TGTGCCAGCAGTTCAATATCTAGCGGGGGGTACACCGGGGAGCTGTTTTTT.

This clonotype was picked up many times. The chain uses TRBV28 and TRBJ1-3; D is perhaps TRBD1 (6 bases). The CDR3 spans 16 residues. Germline CDR1 is MDHEN and CDR2 is SYDVKM. V lost 3 bases, J lost 5 bases, and 17 bases lay in between. CDR3 in amino acids: CASSLDRGTPRNTIYF. The CDR3 DNA follows: TGTGCCAGCAGTTTGGATAGGGGGACACCCCGAAACACCATATATTTT.

The rearrangement uses TRBV20-1 and TRBJ1-4; D is ambiguous. The length of the CDR3 is 14 residues. Germline V lookup: CDR1 DFQATT, CDR2 SNEGSKA (reference sequence). V lost 2 bases, J lost 8 bases, and 15 bases lay in between. CDR3 sequence reads: CSARFWESEEKLFF. The CDR3 coding sequence is TGCAGTGCTAGATTCTGGGAGTCGGAGGAAAAACTGTTTTTT.

The gene calls are TRBV11-2 and TRBJ1-3; D not certain. The germline V gene encodes CDR1 SGHAT and CDR2 FQNNGV. The CDR3 covers 16 residues. V was cut by 1 base and J by 2 bases, with 12 bases left in between. CDR3 bases: TGTGCCAGCAGCTTAGTGGTGGGGATAACTGGAAACACCATATATTTT. As protein: CASSLVVGITGNTIYF.

This clonotype has only a few counts. J is TRBJ1-2 and V is TRBV11-3; D not certain. The CDR3 has 15 residues. Trimming stripped 0 bases from V and 2 bases from J, with 10 bases between. CDR1 and CDR2 (germline): SGHNT, YENEEA. The CDR3 nucleotides read TGTGCCAGCAGCTTAGATTCCATGGGAAACTATGGCTACACCTTC. The encoded protein is CASSLDSMGNYGYTF.

The rearrangement links TRBV7-9 to TRBJ2-1; D possibly uses TRBD1 or TRBD2 (5 bases each). Germline V gives CDR1 SEHNR, CDR2 FQNEAQ (reference sequence). Trimming cost V 2 bases and J 3 bases, with 8 bases left between them. This CDR3 has 14 amino acids. The CDR3 nucleotides are TGTGCCAGCAGCTTATGGGGGATCTACAATGAGCAGTTCTTC. It translates to CASSLWGIYNEQFF.

This clonotype has a count of ten or more. The genes are TRBV7-2 and TRBJ2-7; TRBD2 matches 10 bases. Germline V CDR1 and CDR2: SGHTA, FQGNSA. V dropped 5 bases and J dropped 4; count of bases not matched to a gene: 5. This CDR3 contains 14 residues. The CDR3 region is CASSGAGGHYEQYF. DNA of the CDR3: TGTGCCAGCAGCGGAGCGGGGGGGCATTACGAGCAGTACTTC.

V gene TRBV9 combines with J gene TRBJ2-2; 9 positions agree with TRBD2. The CDR3 runs to 15 residues. Germline V gene data show CDR1 as SGDLS and CDR2 as YYNGEE. Trimming at V came to 3 bases and at J to 5 bases, leaving 5 bases not matched to a gene. CDR3 region: CASSATSGQTGELFF. The DNA for the CDR3 is TGTGCCAGCAGCGCGACTAGCGGCCAGACCGGGGAGCTGTTTTTT.